The text below deals with one T cell receptor (beta chain). Its antigen is unidentified. The data derive from a study of identifying expanded T cells in peripheral blood. Whole-study results and caveats: Differentially abundant clones: around 1.2 between replicates, approximately 15 at two to three weeks, more than 18 at four.

The J segment lost 4 bases and the V segment lost 2 bases, leaving 16 bases of the junction unmatched. Per germline, CDR1 LGHNA and CDR2 YNFKEQ. This CDR3 spans 20 amino acids. This table comes from immunoSEQ multiplex PCR, and its TCRdb copy is limited to in-frame clones, with some not included. Here the sample spans 90,000 to 95,000 clones, 70% to 90% being singletons. No infections or other immune events were documented during collection. The sequenced material came from blood. This TCR came from a person aged 18 to 70 in good health. The genes are TRBV4-2 and TRBJ2-1, with 11 bases matching TRBD2. The DNA for the CDR3 is TGTGCCAGCAGCCAATACGAGACAAAAGGCACTAGCGGGAGTTACAATGAGCAGTTCTTC. This translates into CASSQYETKGTSGSYNEQFF.